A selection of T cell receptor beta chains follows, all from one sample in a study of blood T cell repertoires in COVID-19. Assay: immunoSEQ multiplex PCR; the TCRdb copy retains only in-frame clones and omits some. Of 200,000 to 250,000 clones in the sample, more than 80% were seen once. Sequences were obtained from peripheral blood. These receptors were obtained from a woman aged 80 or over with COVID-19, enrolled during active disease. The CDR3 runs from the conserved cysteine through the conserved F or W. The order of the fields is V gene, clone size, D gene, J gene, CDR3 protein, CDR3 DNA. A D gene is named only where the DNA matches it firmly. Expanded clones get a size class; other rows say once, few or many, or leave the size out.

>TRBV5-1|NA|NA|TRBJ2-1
CASSYPRDSDSYNEQFF
TGCGCCAGCAGCTACCCCCGGGACTCCGATTCCTACAATGAGCAGTTCTTC
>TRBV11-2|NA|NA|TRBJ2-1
CASSLSTSNEQFF
TGTGCCAGCAGCTTATCGACTAGCAATGAGCAGTTCTTC
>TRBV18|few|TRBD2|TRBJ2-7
CASSPPLAGAYEQYF
TGTGCCAGCTCACCACCGCTAGCGGGAGCCTACGAGCAGTACTTC
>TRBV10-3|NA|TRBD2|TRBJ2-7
CAIGDLAVSSYEQYF
TGTGCCATCGGGGATCTAGCGGTAAGCTCCTACGAGCAGTACTTC
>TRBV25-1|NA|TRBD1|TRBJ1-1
CASRGTAIQNTEAFF
TGTGCCAGCAGGGGGACAGCCATCCAGAACACTGAAGCTTTCTTT
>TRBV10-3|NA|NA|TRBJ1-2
CAISESGQIRPNYGYTF
TGTGCCATCAGTGAGTCGGGCCAGATTAGGCCTAACTATGGCTACACCTTC
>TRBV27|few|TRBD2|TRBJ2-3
CASRSSGRARGTDTQYF
TGTGCCAGCAGGAGTAGCGGGAGGGCGAGGGGAACAGATACGCAGTATTTT
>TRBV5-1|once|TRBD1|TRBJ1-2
CASSFGQGAYGYTF
TGCGCCAGCAGCTTCGGACAGGGGGCATATGGCTACACCTTC
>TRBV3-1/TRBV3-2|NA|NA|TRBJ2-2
CASSPGNTGELFF
TGTGCCAGCAGCCCCGGGAACACCGGGGAGCTGTTTTTT
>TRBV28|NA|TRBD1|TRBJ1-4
CASGDRVGGEKLFF
TGTGCCAGTGGGGACAGGGTTGGTGGGGAAAAACTGTTTTTT
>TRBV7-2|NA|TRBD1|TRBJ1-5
CASSFLGTGLSNQPQHF
TGTGCCAGCAGCTTCCTCGGGACAGGCCTTAGCAATCAGCCCCAGCATTTT
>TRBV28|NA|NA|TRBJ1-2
CASLARGGYTF
TGTGCCAGCCTGGCGCGAGGTGGCTACACCTTC
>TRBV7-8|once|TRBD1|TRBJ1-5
CASSLVSDRDYNQPQHF
TGTGCCAGCAGCTTAGTGTCTGACAGGGATTACAATCAGCCCCAGCATTTT
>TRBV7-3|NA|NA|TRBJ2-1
CASSLNHGSDEQFF
TGTGCCAGCAGCTTAAATCACGGGAGCGATGAGCAGTTCTTC
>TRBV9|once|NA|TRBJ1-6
CASSGAGGRGSYNSPLHF
TGTGCCAGCAGCGGTGCAGGCGGCCGGGGGTCCTATAATTCACCCCTCCACTTT
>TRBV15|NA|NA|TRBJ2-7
CATSEGGGAYEQYF
TGTGCCACCAGCGAGGGGGGGGGCGCCTACGAGCAGTACTTC
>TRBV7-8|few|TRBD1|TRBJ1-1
CASSPTRQGGRAFF
TGTGCCAGCAGCCCCACTCGACAGGGCGGTAGGGCTTTCTTT
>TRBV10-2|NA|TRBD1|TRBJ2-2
CASSRGQGKDTGELFF
TGCGCCAGCAGTAGGGGACAGGGGAAGGACACCGGGGAGCTGTTTTTT
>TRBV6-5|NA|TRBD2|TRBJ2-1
CASSSDTSGSYNEQFF
TGTGCCAGCAGTTCGGATACTAGCGGGTCCTACAATGAGCAGTTCTTC
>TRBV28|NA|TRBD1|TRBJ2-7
CASRDRRYEQYF
TGTGCCAGCAGGGACAGGAGGTACGAGCAGTACTTC
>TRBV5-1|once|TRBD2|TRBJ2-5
CASSLRVAGDPTQYF
TGCGCCAGCAGCTTGCGAGTAGCGGGAGACCCGACCCAGTACTTC
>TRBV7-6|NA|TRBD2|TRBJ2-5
CASRPSGRRTQETQYF
TGTGCCAGCAGACCGAGCGGGAGGCGAACCCAAGAGACCCAGTACTTC
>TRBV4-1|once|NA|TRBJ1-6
CASSQDYQGASYNSPLHF
TGCGCCAGCAGCCAAGATTATCAAGGGGCATCCTATAATTCACCCCTCCACTTT
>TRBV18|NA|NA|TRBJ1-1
CASSGLRSYTEAFF
TGTGCCAGCTCCGGTTTGAGGAGTTACACTGAAGCTTTCTTT
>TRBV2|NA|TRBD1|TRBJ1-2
CASSAQGQANYGYTF
TGTGCCAGCAGTGCGCAGGGACAGGCTAACTATGGCTACACCTTC
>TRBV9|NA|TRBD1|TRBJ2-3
CASSVRTGGTDTQYF
TGTGCCAGCAGCGTACGGACAGGAGGCACAGATACGCAGTATTTT
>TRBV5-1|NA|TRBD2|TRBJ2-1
CASSLASGGAWEQFF
TGCGCCAGCAGCTTGGCCAGCGGGGGGGCGTGGGAGCAGTTCTTC
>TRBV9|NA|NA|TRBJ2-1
CASSVVGAYNEQFF
TGTGCCAGCAGCGTAGTCGGGGCCTACAATGAGCAGTTCTTC
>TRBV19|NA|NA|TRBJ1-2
CASRSHVRETTYGYTF
TGTGCCAGTAGGAGTCACGTCCGGGAGACCACTTATGGCTACACCTTC
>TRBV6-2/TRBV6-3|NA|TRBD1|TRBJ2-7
CASSYSSGTGRHEQYF
TGTGCCAGCAGTTACTCATCCGGGACAGGTCGTCACGAGCAGTACTTC
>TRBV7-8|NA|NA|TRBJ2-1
CASSLLGFYNEQFF
TGTGCCAGCAGCTTACTAGGATTTTACAATGAGCAGTTCTTC
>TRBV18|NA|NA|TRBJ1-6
CASSPPLLQHQGSPLHF
TGTGCCAGCTCACCACCGCTCCTACAGCACCAGGGTTCACCCCTCCACTTT
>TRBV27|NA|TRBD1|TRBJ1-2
CASRPGTGSNYGYTF
TGTGCCAGCAGGCCAGGGACAGGCTCTAACTATGGCTACACCTTC
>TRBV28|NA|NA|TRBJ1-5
CASFSFPQPQHF
TGTGCCAGTTTCTCTTTCCCTCAGCCCCAGCATTTT
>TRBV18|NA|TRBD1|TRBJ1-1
CASSRQGLNTEAFF
TGTGCCAGCTCACGACAGGGACTGAACACTGAAGCTTTCTTT
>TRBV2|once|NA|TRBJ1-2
CASSEAGYGYTF
TGTGCCAGCAGTGAAGCCGGGTATGGCTACACCTTC
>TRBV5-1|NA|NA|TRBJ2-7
CASSDPRQGQSSYEQYF
TGCGCCAGCAGCGACCCCCGTCAGGGCCAAAGCTCCTACGAGCAGTACTTC
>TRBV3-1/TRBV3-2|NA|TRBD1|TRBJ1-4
CASSRRQGRGPEKLFF
TGTGCCAGCAGCCGAAGACAGGGGCGGGGTCCTGAAAAACTGTTTTTT
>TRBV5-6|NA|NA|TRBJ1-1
CASSWVGARENTEAFF
TGTGCCAGCAGCTGGGTGGGGGCGAGGGAAAACACTGAAGCTTTCTTT
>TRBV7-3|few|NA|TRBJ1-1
CASSFAGNTEAFF
TGTGCCAGCAGCTTCGCAGGGAACACTGAAGCTTTCTTT